These 2 T cell receptor beta chains originate from one sample sequenced in a study of shared clonotypes between healthy human individuals. Using immunoSEQ multiplex PCR, the repertoire was profiled, and TCRdb retains in-frame clones only, with some absent. The table has fewer than 1.6 million clones, 98% seen once. Specimen: naive CD4+ T cells sorted from blood. Subset reported: CD45RA+ positively selected. The receptor source for this set is a man aged 30 to 39 in good health.

This chain uses TRBV28 with TRBJ2-7; TRBD2 matches 8 bases. V was clipped by 6 bases and J by 1 base; unmatched bases: 11. This CDR3 is 16 amino acids long. CDR1 and CDR2 from the germline V gene are MDHEN and SYDVKM. The CDR3 coding sequence is TGTGCCAGCAGGTCAGCGGGAGCTACCCTATCCTACGAGCAGTACTTC. This sequence encodes CASRSAGATLSYEQYF.

The chain combines TRBV4-3 with TRBJ1-2, with 7 bases identical to TRBD1. CDR3 size: 15 residues. Losses at the gene ends were 0 bases for V and 10 bases for J; bases not matched to a gene: 11. CDR1 and CDR2 (germline): LGHNA, YSLEER. The CDR3 region has the DNA TGCGCCAGCAGCCAAGATTCCCGGACAGGAGGCTACTACACCTTC. Translated, it gives CASSQDSRTGGYYTF.